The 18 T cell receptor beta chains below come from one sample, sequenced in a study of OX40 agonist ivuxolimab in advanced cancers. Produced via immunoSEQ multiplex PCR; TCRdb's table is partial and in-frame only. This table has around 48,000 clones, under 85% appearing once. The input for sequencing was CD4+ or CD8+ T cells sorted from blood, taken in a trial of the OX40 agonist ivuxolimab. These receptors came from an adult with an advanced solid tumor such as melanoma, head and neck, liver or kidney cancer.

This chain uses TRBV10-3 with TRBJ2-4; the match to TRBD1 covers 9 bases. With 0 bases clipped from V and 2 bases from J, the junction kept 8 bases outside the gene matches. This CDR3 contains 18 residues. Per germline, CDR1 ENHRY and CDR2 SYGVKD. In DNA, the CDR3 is TGTGCCATCAGTGAGTCGTTCACAGGGGGCTATTCCAAAAACATTCAGTACTTC. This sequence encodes CAISESFTGGYSKNIQYF.

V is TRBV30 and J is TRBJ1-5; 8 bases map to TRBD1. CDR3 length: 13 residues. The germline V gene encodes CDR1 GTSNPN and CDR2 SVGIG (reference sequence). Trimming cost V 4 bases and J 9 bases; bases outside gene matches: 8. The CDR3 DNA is TGTGCCTGGACGACAGGGGCCAACCGGCCCCAGCATTTT. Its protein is CAWTTGANRPQHF.

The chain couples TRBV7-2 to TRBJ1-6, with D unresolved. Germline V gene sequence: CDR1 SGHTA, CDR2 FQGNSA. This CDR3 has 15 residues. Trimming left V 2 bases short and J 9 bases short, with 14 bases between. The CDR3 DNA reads TGTGCCAGCAGCTTAAAAGTTCCGGGAGGTTCACCCCTCCACTTT. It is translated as CASSLKVPGGSPLHF.

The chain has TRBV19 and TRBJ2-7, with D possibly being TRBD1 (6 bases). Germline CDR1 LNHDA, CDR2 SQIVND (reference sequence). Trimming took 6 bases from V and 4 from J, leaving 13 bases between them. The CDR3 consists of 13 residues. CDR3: CASSLQGTYEQYF. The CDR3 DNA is TGTGCCAGTAGCCTACAGGGTACGTACGAGCAGTACTTC. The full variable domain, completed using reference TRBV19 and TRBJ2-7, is DGGITQSPKYLFRKEGQNVTLSCEQNLNHDAMYWYRQDPGQGLRLIYYSQIVNDFQKGDIAEGYSVSREKKESFPLTVTSAQKNPTAFYLCASSLQGTYEQYFGPGTRLTVT.

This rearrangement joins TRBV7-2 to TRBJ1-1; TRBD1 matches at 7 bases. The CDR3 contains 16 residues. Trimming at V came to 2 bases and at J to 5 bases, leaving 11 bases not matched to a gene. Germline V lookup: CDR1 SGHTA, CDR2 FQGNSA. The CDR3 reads CASSLSTGRSHTEAFF. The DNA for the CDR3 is TGTGCCAGCAGCTTATCGACAGGGAGGTCGCATACTGAAGCTTTCTTT.

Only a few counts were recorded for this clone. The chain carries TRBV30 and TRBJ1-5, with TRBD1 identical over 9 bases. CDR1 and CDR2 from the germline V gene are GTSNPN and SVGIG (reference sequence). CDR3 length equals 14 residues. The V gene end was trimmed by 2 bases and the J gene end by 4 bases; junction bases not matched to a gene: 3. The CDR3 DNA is TGTGCCTGGAGTCCGGGACAGGGAAATCAGCCCCAGCATTTT. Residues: CAWSPGQGNQPQHF.

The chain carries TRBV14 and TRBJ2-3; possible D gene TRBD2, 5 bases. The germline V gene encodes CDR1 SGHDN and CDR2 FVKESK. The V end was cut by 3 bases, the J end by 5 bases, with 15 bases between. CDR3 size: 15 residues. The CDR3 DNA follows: TGTGCCAGCAGCCACCGGAGAGGGAATCTAGATACGCAGTATTTT. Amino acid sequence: CASSHRRGNLDTQYF.

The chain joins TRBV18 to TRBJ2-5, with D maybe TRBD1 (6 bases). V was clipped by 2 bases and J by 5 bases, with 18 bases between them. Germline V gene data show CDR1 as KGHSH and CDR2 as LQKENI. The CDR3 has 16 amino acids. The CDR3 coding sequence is TGTGCCAGCTCACCAGGGGCGCCAGGGGTAGGCGAGACCCAGTACTTC. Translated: CASSPGAPGVGETQYF.

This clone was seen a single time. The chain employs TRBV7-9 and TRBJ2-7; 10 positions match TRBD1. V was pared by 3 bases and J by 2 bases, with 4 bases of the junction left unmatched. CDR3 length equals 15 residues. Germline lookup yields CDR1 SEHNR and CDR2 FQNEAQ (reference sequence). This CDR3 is CASSFDRGLTYEQYF. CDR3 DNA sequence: TGTGCCAGCAGCTTCGACAGGGGGCTCACCTACGAGCAGTACTTC.

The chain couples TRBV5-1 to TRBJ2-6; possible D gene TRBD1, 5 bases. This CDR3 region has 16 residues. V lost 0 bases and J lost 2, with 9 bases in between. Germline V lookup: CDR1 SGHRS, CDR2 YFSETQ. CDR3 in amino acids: CASSLEGAPGANVLTF. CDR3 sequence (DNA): TGCGCCAGCAGCTTGGAAGGGGCGCCTGGGGCCAACGTCCTGACTTTC.

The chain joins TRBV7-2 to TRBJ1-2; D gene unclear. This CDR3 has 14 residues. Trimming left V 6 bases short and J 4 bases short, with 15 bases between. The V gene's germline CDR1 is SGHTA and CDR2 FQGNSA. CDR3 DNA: TGTGCCAGCAGTTGGCAGAGACGACTCTATGGCTACACCTTC. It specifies CASSWQRRLYGYTF.

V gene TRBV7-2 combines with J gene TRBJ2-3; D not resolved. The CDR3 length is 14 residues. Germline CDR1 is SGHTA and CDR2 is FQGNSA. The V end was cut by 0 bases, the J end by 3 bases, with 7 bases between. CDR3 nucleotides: TGTGCCAGCAGCTTAGCTGCCTATACAGATACGCAGTATTTT. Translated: CASSLAAYTDTQYF.

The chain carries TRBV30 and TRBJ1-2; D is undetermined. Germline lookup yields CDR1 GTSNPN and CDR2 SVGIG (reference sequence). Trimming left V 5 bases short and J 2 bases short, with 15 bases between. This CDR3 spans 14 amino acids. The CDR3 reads CAWGRNNRNYGYTF. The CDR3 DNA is TGTGCCTGGGGGCGGAACAACAGAAACTATGGCTACACCTTC.

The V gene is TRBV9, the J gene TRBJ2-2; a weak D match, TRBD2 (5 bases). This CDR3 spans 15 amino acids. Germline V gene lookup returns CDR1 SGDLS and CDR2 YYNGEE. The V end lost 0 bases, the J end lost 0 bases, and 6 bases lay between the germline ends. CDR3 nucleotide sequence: TGTGCCAGCAGCGTAGGGGAGACGAACACCGGGGAGCTGTTTTTT. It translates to CASSVGETNTGELFF.

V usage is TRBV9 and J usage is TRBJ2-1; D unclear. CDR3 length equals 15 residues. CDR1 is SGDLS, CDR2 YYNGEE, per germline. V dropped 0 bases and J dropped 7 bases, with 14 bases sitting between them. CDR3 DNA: TGTGCCAGCAGCGTAGGCCTCCGAGGTGCGAATGAGCAGTTCTTC. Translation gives CASSVGLRGANEQFF.

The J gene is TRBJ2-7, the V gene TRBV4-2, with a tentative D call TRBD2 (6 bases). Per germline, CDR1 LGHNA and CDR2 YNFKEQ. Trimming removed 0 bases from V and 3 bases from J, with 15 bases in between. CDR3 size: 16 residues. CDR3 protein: CASSQDLARGIYEQYF. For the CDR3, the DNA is TGTGCCAGCAGCCAAGATCTTGCGCGGGGAATCTACGAGCAGTACTTC.

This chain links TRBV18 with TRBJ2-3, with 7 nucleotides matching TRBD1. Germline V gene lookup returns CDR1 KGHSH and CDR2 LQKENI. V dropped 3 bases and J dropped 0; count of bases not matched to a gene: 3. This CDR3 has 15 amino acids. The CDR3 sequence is CASSPDRFSTDTQYF. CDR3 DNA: TGTGCCAGCTCACCGGACAGGTTTAGCACAGATACGCAGTATTTT.

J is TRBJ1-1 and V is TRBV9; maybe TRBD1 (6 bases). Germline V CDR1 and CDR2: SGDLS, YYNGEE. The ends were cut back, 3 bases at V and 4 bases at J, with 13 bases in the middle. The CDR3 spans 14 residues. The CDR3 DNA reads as TGTGCCAGCAGCGCAACAGGGTGGGGCACTGAAGCTTTCTTT. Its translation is CASSATGWGTEAFF.